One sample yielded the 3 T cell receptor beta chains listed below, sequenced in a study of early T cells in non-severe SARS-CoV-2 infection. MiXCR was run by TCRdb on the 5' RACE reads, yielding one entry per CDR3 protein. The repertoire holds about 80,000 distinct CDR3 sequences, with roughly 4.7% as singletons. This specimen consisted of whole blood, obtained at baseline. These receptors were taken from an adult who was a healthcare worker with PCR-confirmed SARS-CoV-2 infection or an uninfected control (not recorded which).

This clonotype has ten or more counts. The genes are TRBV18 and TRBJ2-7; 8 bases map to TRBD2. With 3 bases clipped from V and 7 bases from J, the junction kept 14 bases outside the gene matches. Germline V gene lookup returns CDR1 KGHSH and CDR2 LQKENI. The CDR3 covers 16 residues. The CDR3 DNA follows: TGTGCCAGCTCACCCCTTGATAGCGGGATCGCCGGGGAGCAGTACTTC. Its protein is CASSPLDSGIAGEQYF.

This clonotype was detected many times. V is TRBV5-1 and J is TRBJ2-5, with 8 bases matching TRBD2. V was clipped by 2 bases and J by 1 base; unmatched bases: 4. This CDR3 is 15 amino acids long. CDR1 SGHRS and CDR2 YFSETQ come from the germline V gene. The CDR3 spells CASSLFGRVQETQYF. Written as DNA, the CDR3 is TGCGCCAGCAGCTTATTCGGGAGGGTCCAAGAGACCCAGTACTTC.

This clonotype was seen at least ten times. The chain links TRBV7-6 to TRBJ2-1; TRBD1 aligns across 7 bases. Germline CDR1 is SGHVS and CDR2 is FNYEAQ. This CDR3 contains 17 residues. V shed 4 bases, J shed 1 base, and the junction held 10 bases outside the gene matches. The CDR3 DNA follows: TGTGCCAGCAGCTCCGTAACAGGGGATAAATCCTACAATGAGCAGTTCTTC. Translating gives CASSSVTGDKSYNEQFF.